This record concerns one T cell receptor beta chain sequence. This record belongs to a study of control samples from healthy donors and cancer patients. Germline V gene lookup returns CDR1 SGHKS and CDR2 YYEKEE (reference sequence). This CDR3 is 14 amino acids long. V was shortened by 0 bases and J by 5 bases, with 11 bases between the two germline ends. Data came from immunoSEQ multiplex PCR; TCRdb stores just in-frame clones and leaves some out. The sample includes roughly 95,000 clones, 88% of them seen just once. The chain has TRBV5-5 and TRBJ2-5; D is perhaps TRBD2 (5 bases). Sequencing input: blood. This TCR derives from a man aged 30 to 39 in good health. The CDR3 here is CASSLGTLRETQYF. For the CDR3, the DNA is TGTGCCAGCAGCTTGGGGACTTTACGGGAGACCCAGTACTTC.